This T cell receptor (beta chain) was recorded in a study of blood T cell repertoires in COVID-19. Study-level background: The United States, Italy and Spain supplied acute and convalescent COVID-19 samples.

Per the study methods: Amplification of reference gene primers was used by the study to estimate nucleated cell counts. Profiling relied on immunoSEQ multiplex PCR, and the TCRdb table lists in-frame clones only, not all of them. The DNA gave D and trimming, while V, J and clone size come from that table. The sample lists roughly 170,000 clones, around 79% occurring once. Germline V gives CDR1 SNHLY, CDR2 FYNNEI. The CDR3 is made up of 13 amino acids. The V end lost 2 bases, the J end lost 4 bases, and 7 bases lay between the germline ends. The clonotype comes from a woman aged 55-75 years with COVID-19, enrolled during active disease. The source material was peripheral blood. The genes are TRBV2 and TRBJ2-3, with D hard to call. The CDR3: CASSEFRADTQYF. Written as DNA, the CDR3 is TGTGCCAGCAGTGAATTTAGAGCAGATACGCAGTATTTT.